The rows below give T cell receptor beta chains drawn from one sample of a study of blood T cell repertoires in COVID-19. Only in-frame clones appear in the TCRdb table, and some are missing; sequencing was by immunoSEQ multiplex PCR. The sample holds roughly 150,000 clones, approximately 93% seen once. The sample consisted of peripheral blood. Every receptor here comes from a woman aged 55-70 years with COVID-19, enrolled during active disease. Each CDR3 is given with its conserved first and last residue. A D gene is named only where the DNA matches it firmly. Expanded clones are given a class, and other clones once, few, many or no size at all.

v_gene: TRBV5-1; d_gene: NA; abundance: NA; j_gene: TRBJ1-6; CDR3nt: TGCGCCAGCAGGCAGGACACTAATTCACCCCTCCACTTT; CDR3aa: CASRQDTNSPLHF
v_gene: TRBV18; d_gene: NA; abundance: NA; j_gene: TRBJ2-2; CDR3nt: TGTGCCAGCTCACCCCCAGGGGCTCGCACCGGGGAGCTGTTTTTT; CDR3aa: CASSPPGARTGELFF
v_gene: TRBV3-1/TRBV3-2; d_gene: NA; abundance: NA; j_gene: TRBJ1-1; CDR3nt: TGTGCCAGCAGCCAAGATTGGGACACAGTGAACACTGAGGCTTTCTTT; CDR3aa: CASSQDWDTVNTEAFF
v_gene: TRBV9; d_gene: NA; abundance: NA; j_gene: TRBJ1-2; CDR3nt: TGTGCCAGCAGCGTAGCTTTAGAGGGAGACTATGGCTACACCTTC; CDR3aa: CASSVALEGDYGYTF
v_gene: TRBV30; d_gene: NA; abundance: once; j_gene: TRBJ1-3; CDR3nt: TGTGCCTGGGCTGCAGAAAACACCATATATTTT; CDR3aa: CAWAAENTIYF
v_gene: TRBV5-4; d_gene: TRBD2; abundance: NA; j_gene: TRBJ2-3; CDR3nt: TGTGCCAGCAGCCCGGGGACTAGCGGGGGGCCATACCCTAGCACAGATACGCAGTATTTT; CDR3aa: CASSPGTSGGPYPSTDTQYF
v_gene: TRBV21-1; d_gene: NA; abundance: once; j_gene: TRBJ2-5; CDR3nt: TGTGCCAGCAGCAAAGTCTGGACGACAGCACAAGAGACCCAGTACTTC; CDR3aa: CASSKVWTTAQETQYF
v_gene: TRBV18; d_gene: NA; abundance: NA; j_gene: TRBJ1-1; CDR3nt: TGTGCCAGCTCGCGGACAGAGAACACTGAAGCTTTCTTT; CDR3aa: CASSRTENTEAFF
v_gene: TRBV25-1; d_gene: NA; abundance: NA; j_gene: TRBJ2-3; CDR3nt: TGTGCCAGCAGGGGCCAGGGGAGCACAGATACGCAGTATTTT; CDR3aa: CASRGQGSTDTQYF
v_gene: TRBV3-1/TRBV3-2; d_gene: TRBD2; abundance: once; j_gene: TRBJ2-5; CDR3nt: TGTGCCAGCAGCCCTCGGGGGGGCGGTGAGACCCAGTACTTC; CDR3aa: CASSPRGGGETQYF
v_gene: TRBV12-5; d_gene: TRBD1; abundance: NA; j_gene: TRBJ1-2; CDR3nt: TGTGCTAGTGGTTTGCTACCCCGAGCGACAGGGGTTCGTTATGGCTACACCTTC; CDR3aa: CASGLLPRATGVRYGYTF
v_gene: TRBV4-1; d_gene: NA; abundance: NA; j_gene: TRBJ1-2; CDR3nt: TGCGCCAGCAGCCAAGATTCCGGGACGGACAGAACATATGGCTACACCTTC; CDR3aa: CASSQDSGTDRTYGYTF
v_gene: TRBV4-3; d_gene: TRBD1; abundance: NA; j_gene: TRBJ1-2; CDR3nt: TGCGCCAGCAGCTGGACAGGGGGAAATCAGGCCAGCTACACCTTC; CDR3aa: CASSWTGGNQASYTF
v_gene: TRBV14; d_gene: NA; abundance: NA; j_gene: TRBJ2-1; CDR3nt: TGTGCCAGCAGCCCACAGGGTGAGCAGTTCTTC; CDR3aa: CASSPQGEQFF
v_gene: TRBV9; d_gene: NA; abundance: NA; j_gene: TRBJ1-5; CDR3nt: TGTGCCAGCAGCGTTGGCTCAATGAATCAGCCCCAGCATTTT; CDR3aa: CASSVGSMNQPQHF
v_gene: TRBV6-6; d_gene: TRBD1; abundance: NA; j_gene: TRBJ2-7; CDR3nt: TGTGCCAGCAGAGCTACTACAGGGGGCGTAGTCCACGAGCAGTACTTC; CDR3aa: CASRATTGGVVHEQYF
v_gene: TRBV7-9; d_gene: NA; abundance: NA; j_gene: TRBJ1-2; CDR3nt: TGTGCCAGCAGTCCTATTACGGTATATGGCTACACCTTC; CDR3aa: CASSPITVYGYTF
v_gene: TRBV5-5; d_gene: NA; abundance: NA; j_gene: TRBJ1-5; CDR3nt: TGTGCCAGCAGCTTGCCGGGGGCGGGGGGCAATCAGCCCCAGCATTTT; CDR3aa: CASSLPGAGGNQPQHF
v_gene: TRBV7-8; d_gene: NA; abundance: NA; j_gene: TRBJ1-1; CDR3nt: TGTGCCAGCAGCTTAGTTGTGGATGTCGCGGGGGGAGAAGCTTTCTTT; CDR3aa: CASSLVVDVAGGEAFF
v_gene: TRBV19; d_gene: NA; abundance: NA; j_gene: TRBJ1-3; CDR3nt: TGTGCCAGCAACCCCTCGACAGCTCGCTCTGGAAACACCATATATTTT; CDR3aa: CASNPSTARSGNTIYF
v_gene: TRBV11-3; d_gene: TRBD2; abundance: NA; j_gene: TRBJ2-1; CDR3nt: TGTGCCAGCAGCACCGGGACTAGCGGGGGTATTGAGCAGTTCTTC; CDR3aa: CASSTGTSGGIEQFF